This passage covers 28 T cell receptor beta chains from one sample sequenced in a study of blood T cell repertoires in COVID-19. Libraries were prepared by immunoSEQ multiplex PCR; TCRdb keeps only in-frame clonotypes and omits some of them. The repertoire holds 150,000 to 200,000 clones, with roughly nine tenths as singletons. Input material: peripheral blood. The origin of the receptors is a man between 65 and 85 years old with active or convalescent COVID-19.

Comment on this clone: Different DNA sequences within this sample yield the same CDR3. Here the CDR3 reads CASSPRQGYTGELFF. CDR3 bases: TGTGCCAGCAGCCCCCGACAGGGATACACCGGGGAGCTGTTTTTT. The J gene is TRBJ2-2, the V gene TRBV9, with TRBD1 identical over 7 bases. Unmatched junction bases numbered 6, after V lost 4 bases and J lost 3 bases. The CDR3 totals 15 residues. CDR1 and CDR2 (germline): SGDLS, YYNGEE.

This clone was observed a few times. The rearrangement joins TRBV27 to TRBJ1-5, with a weak D call TRBD1 (6 bases). The V end was cut by 5 bases, the J end by 4 bases, with 15 bases between. The CDR3 contains 15 residues. CDR1 MNHEY and CDR2 SMNVEV come from the germline V gene (reference sequence). This CDR3 reads CASSPYRVGNQPQHF. The CDR3, as DNA: TGTGCCAGCAGTCCTTACAGGGTTGGGAATCAGCCCCAGCATTTT.

The chain is built from TRBV29-1 and TRBJ2-5; 10 nucleotides line up with TRBD2. The CDR3 has 13 amino acids. In germline, CDR1 is SQVTM, CDR2 ANQGSEA. V trimming: 4 bases; J trimming: 5 bases; junction bases outside the gene matches: 4. CDR3 protein: CSVGEAGGETQYF. DNA for the CDR3: TGCAGCGTTGGAGAAGCGGGAGGGGAGACCCAGTACTTC.

The chain has TRBV15 and TRBJ1-3; no clear D gene. The CDR3 covers 18 residues. V gave up 0 bases and J gave up 0 bases, with 15 bases separating them. Per the germline V gene, CDR1 is LNHNV and CDR2 is YYDKDF (reference sequence). The CDR3 DNA reads TGTGCCACCAGCAGAGATCTCACCGGGATCGGCTCTGGAAACACCATATATTTT. It translates to CATSRDLTGIGSGNTIYF.

This chain connects TRBV2 to TRBJ2-7; 7 bases match TRBD1. CDR3 size: 12 residues. V trimming: 6 bases; J trimming: 5 bases; junction bases outside the gene matches: 4. From germline, CDR1 is SNHLY and CDR2 FYNNEI. CDR3 nucleotides: TGTGCCAGCAGCTACAGGGGCCACGAGCAGTACTTC. This sequence encodes CASSYRGHEQYF.

CDR3 nucleotides: TGTGCCAGTAGTTTGGGACTAGCGGGAGGGCCTGGAGATACGCAGTATTTT. It is translated as CASSLGLAGGPGDTQYF. J is TRBJ2-3 and V is TRBV19, with 16 bases that match TRBD2. Germline CDR1 LNHDA, CDR2 SQIVND (reference sequence). The CDR3 length is 17 residues. Germline trimming cut 5 bases from V and 5 bases from J; bases unmatched to any gene: 7.

This chain links TRBV7-7 with TRBJ2-2; 10 positions agree with TRBD2. The germline CDR1 and CDR2 sequences are SSHAT and FNYEAQ (reference sequence). This CDR3 has 18 amino acids. The J segment lost 5 bases and the V segment lost 0 bases, leaving 9 bases of the junction unmatched. CDR3 nucleotides: TGTGCCAGCAGCTTAGCGGTTGCTAGCGGGAGATGGACCGGGGAGCTGTTTTTT. It specifies CASSLAVASGRWTGELFF.

The rearrangement uses TRBV27 and TRBJ2-1, with TRBD2 matching over 7 bases. The CDR3 spans 14 residues. V shed 4 bases, J shed 5 bases, and the junction held 5 bases outside the gene matches. Germline V gene sequence: CDR1 MNHEY, CDR2 SMNVEV (reference sequence). The CDR3 region has the DNA TGTGCCAGCAGTTACCGGACTAGTGACAATGAGCAGTTCTTC. This sequence encodes CASSYRTSDNEQFF.

In its sample, this clone was seen a few times. The chain uses TRBV5-5 and TRBJ1-2, with TRBD1 as a possible D gene (6 bases). From germline, CDR1 is SGHKS and CDR2 YYEKEE (reference sequence). The CDR3 extends over 16 amino acids. V gave up 0 bases and J gave up 4 bases, with 16 bases separating them. The CDR3 spells CASSLAPLTGSYGYTF. The CDR3 nucleotides are TGTGCCAGCAGCTTGGCCCCCCTTACAGGGAGCTATGGCTACACCTTC.

The chain carries TRBV18 and TRBJ2-7; 7 bases line up with TRBD1. The CDR3 runs 12 residues. J was trimmed by 4 bases and V by 6 bases; bases with no gene match: 3. Germline V gene sequence: CDR1 KGHSH, CDR2 LQKENI. The CDR3 bases are TGTGCCAGCTCGACAGGGACGTACGAGCAGTACTTC. This sequence encodes CASSTGTYEQYF.

As DNA, the CDR3 is TGTGCCAGCGGGACCCGACAGGGGAGGGCAGATACGCAGTATTTT. Translating it yields CASGTRQGRADTQYF. The chain uses TRBV18 and TRBJ2-3, with TRBD1 as a possible D gene (8 bases). CDR1 and CDR2 from the germline V gene are KGHSH and LQKENI. V was trimmed by 8 bases and J by 4 bases, leaving 19 bases between them. This CDR3 contains 15 residues.

The sample holds one count of this clone. The chain recombines TRBV24-1 with TRBJ2-5; 11 bases fit TRBD2. V lost 0 bases and J lost 1; bases outside the gene matches: 9. CDR3 length: 19 amino acids. The germline V gene encodes CDR1 KGHDR and CDR2 SFDVKD. CDR3: CATSDLSLAGGGLQETQYF. In nucleotides, the CDR3 is TGTGCCACCAGTGATTTGTCGCTAGCGGGAGGTGGGCTCCAAGAGACCCAGTACTTC.

The V gene is TRBV30, the J gene TRBJ1-5, with D hard to call. Germline CDR1 reads GTSNPN; CDR2 reads SVGIG (reference sequence). Trimming removed 2 bases from V and 2 bases from J, with 10 bases in between. This CDR3 spans 14 amino acids. The CDR3 bases are TGTGCCTGGAGTTCACTCGGGGGCAATCAGCCCCAGCATTTT. It is translated as CAWSSLGGNQPQHF.

The chain is built from TRBV5-1 and TRBJ1-2; D unclear. The CDR3 totals 14 residues. Trimming stripped 6 bases from V and 4 bases from J, with 16 bases between. CDR1 SGHRS and CDR2 YFSETQ come from the germline V gene. CDR3 region: CASKPRGSFYGYTF. CDR3 sequence (DNA): TGCGCCAGCAAACCCAGAGGGTCTTTCTATGGCTACACCTTC.

The J gene is TRBJ2-3, the V gene TRBV4-3, with D tentatively TRBD1 (5 bases). CDR1 is LGHNA and CDR2 is YSLEER in the germline V gene. With 1 base removed from V and 2 bases from J, the gap between germline ends came to 13 bases. The CDR3 loop spans 16 amino acids. The DNA for the CDR3 is TGCGCCAGCAGCCAAGTAGGTGGGGCGGCCACAGATACGCAGTATTTT. It codes for CASSQVGGAATDTQYF.

This clone was counted once. The rearrangement uses TRBV6-1 and TRBJ1-5; a weak D match, TRBD1 (5 bases). Trimming stripped 2 bases from V and 0 bases from J, with 11 bases between. CDR3 length: 16 residues. Germline V gives CDR1 MNHNS, CDR2 SASEGT. The CDR3 nucleotides are TGTGCCAGCAGTGAACTGGGGGGACTTAGCAATCAGCCCCAGCATTTT. It specifies CASSELGGLSNQPQHF.

The chain carries TRBV7-2 and TRBJ2-3; no firm D call. The CDR3 is 12 amino acids. CDR1 and CDR2 from the germline V gene are SGHTA and FQGNSA. Trimming shortened V by 5 bases and J by 5 bases, and 8 bases separated the two germline ends. The CDR3 sequence is CASSPTQDTQYF. The CDR3, as DNA: TGTGCCAGCAGCCCGACTCAAGATACGCAGTATTTT.

V and J are TRBV29-1 and TRBJ1-5; D possibly corresponds to TRBD1 (5 bases). Per germline, CDR1 SQVTM and CDR2 ANQGSEA. The CDR3 totals 13 residues. V was trimmed by 5 bases and J by 4 bases, leaving 12 bases between them. The CDR3 DNA reads as TGCAGCGTTTCGACAGAGATGAATCAGCCCCAGCATTTT. This translates into CSVSTEMNQPQHF.

This clone was observed a single time. Other nucleotide sequences in the sample specify the same CDR3. This chain connects TRBV5-1 to TRBJ1-1, with 9 bases that match TRBD1. The CDR3 has 15 residues. Germline V gene data show CDR1 as SGHRS and CDR2 as YFSETQ. The V gene end was trimmed by 3 bases and the J gene end by 0 bases; junction bases not matched to a gene: 3. DNA of the CDR3: TGCGCCAGCAGCTGGGGACAGGGTATGAACACTGAAGCTTTCTTT. This codes for CASSWGQGMNTEAFF.

This chain uses TRBV27 with TRBJ2-1; D is undetermined. The V end lost 4 bases, the J end lost 2 bases, and 12 bases lay between the germline ends. CDR3 length: 15 amino acids. In germline, CDR1 is MNHEY, CDR2 SMNVEV (reference sequence). CDR3 in amino acids: CASSSSVNAYNEQFF. For the CDR3, the DNA is TGTGCCAGCAGTTCCAGCGTGAACGCCTACAATGAGCAGTTCTTC.

The chain uses TRBV30 and TRBJ2-1; 9 bases align to TRBD1. CDR3 length equals 15 residues. Germline V lookup: CDR1 GTSNPN, CDR2 SVGIG (reference sequence). The junction had 5 bases not matched to a gene; V was cut back by 2 bases and J by 3 bases. This chain's CDR3 is CAWSPRDRVYNEQFF. The CDR3, as DNA: TGTGCCTGGAGTCCACGGGACAGGGTCTACAATGAGCAGTTCTTC. Complete variable domain (other parts from reference TRBV30 and TRBJ2-1): SQTIHQWPATLVQPVGSPLSLECTVEGTSNPNLYWYRQAAGRGLQLLFYSVGIGQISSEVPQNLSASRPQDRQFILSSKKLLLSDSGFYLCAWSPRDRVYNEQFFGPGTRLTVL.

As for this clone: Other DNA sequences in this sample translate to the same CDR3. The J gene is TRBJ2-1, the V gene TRBV6-5, with 13 bases identical to TRBD2. The germline V gene encodes CDR1 MNHEY and CDR2 SVGAGI. The length of the CDR3 is 15 residues. V lost 5 bases, J lost 7 bases, and 5 bases stayed unmatched. DNA for the CDR3: TGTGCCAGCAGTCGACTAGCGGGGGGCCTTAATGAGCAGTTCTTC. This gives the protein CASSRLAGGLNEQFF.

The rearrangement joins TRBV30 to TRBJ1-4; weak D call: TRBD1 (5 bases). The germline V gene has CDR1 GTSNPN and CDR2 SVGIG (reference sequence). Trimming pared 0 bases from V and 6 bases from J, leaving 14 bases between. This CDR3 has 15 amino acids. DNA of the CDR3: TGTGCCTGGAGTGTACTTTTTCGGGGGGATGAAAAACTGTTTTTT. It yields the protein CAWSVLFRGDEKLFF. Variable domain in full (rest from reference TRBV30 and TRBJ1-4): SQTIHQWPATLVQPVGSPLSLECTVEGTSNPNLYWYRQAAGRGLQLLFYSVGIGQISSEVPQNLSASRPQDRQFILSSKKLLLSDSGFYLCAWSVLFRGDEKLFFGSGTQLSVL.

The J gene is TRBJ1-5, the V gene TRBV28; 10 bases line up with TRBD1. The trim removed 7 bases at V and 6 bases at J, leaving 9 bases unmatched. Germline loops: CDR1 MDHEN, CDR2 SYDVKM. This CDR3 contains 15 residues. The DNA of the CDR3 is TGTGCCAGCACCCTGGGACAGGGGTTGATTCAGCCCCAGCATTTT. Translated, it gives CASTLGQGLIQPQHF.

CDR3 loop: CASSGVGGETQYF. CDR3 coding DNA: TGTGCCAGCAGTGGGGTGGGCGGGGAGACCCAGTACTTC. V is TRBV2 and J is TRBJ2-5; perhaps TRBD2 as D (5 bases). V dropped 4 bases and J dropped 5 bases, with 11 bases sitting between them. Per germline, CDR1 SNHLY and CDR2 FYNNEI. The CDR3 is 13 amino acids.

The genes are TRBV7-9 and TRBJ2-3, with 7 bases fitting TRBD1. CDR3 length equals 16 residues. The germline gives CDR1 SEHNR, CDR2 FQNEAQ (reference sequence). J lost 2 bases, V lost 6 bases, and 11 bases had no gene match. CDR3 in amino acids: CASRSRQGRLTDTQYF. DNA of the CDR3: TGTGCCAGCAGATCCCGACAGGGTCGACTCACAGATACGCAGTATTTT.

This clone was detected a few times. The V gene is TRBV6-6, the J gene TRBJ1-5; TRBD1 matches 7 bases. CDR1 is MNHNY and CDR2 is SVGAGI in the germline V gene (reference sequence). After removal of 5 bases from V and 8 bases from J, the junction contained 15 bases not matched to a gene. The CDR3 consists of 16 residues. The CDR3 is CASSLPDRVRGEPQHF. The CDR3 region has the DNA TGTGCCAGCAGTCTCCCCGACAGGGTCCGTGGTGAGCCCCAGCATTTT.

The chain links TRBV3-1 (or the pseudogene TRBV3-2) to TRBJ2-4; 8 bases agree with TRBD2. The CDR3 is 16 amino acids. CDR1 LGHDT and CDR2 YNNKEL come from the germline V gene (reference sequence). V dropped 5 bases and J dropped 0; count of bases not matched to a gene: 6. The CDR3 loop is CASSGSGDIAKNIQYF. CDR3 bases: TGTGCCAGCAGCGGTAGCGGGGACATAGCCAAAAACATTCAGTACTTC.